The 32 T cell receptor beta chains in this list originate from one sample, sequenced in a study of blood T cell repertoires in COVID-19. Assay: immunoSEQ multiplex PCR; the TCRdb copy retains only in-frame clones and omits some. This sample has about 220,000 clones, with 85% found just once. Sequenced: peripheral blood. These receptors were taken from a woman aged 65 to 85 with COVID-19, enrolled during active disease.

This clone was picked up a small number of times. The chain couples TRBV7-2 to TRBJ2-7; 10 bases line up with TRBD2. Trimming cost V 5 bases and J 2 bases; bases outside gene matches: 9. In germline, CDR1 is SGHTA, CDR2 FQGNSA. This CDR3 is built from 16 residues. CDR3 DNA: TGTGCCAGCAGCACCCTAGCGGGAGCAACTCCCTACGAGCAGTACTTC. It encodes CASSTLAGATPYEQYF. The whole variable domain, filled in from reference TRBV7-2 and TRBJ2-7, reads GAGVSQSPSNKVTEKGKDVELRCDPISGHTALYWYRQSLGQGLEFLIYFQGNSAPDKSGLPSDRFSAERTGGSVSTLTIQRTQQEDSAVYLCASSTLAGATPYEQYFGPGTRLTVT.

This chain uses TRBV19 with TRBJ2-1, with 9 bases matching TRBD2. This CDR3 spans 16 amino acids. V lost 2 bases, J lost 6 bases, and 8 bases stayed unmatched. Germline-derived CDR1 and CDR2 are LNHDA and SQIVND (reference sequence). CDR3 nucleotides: TGTGCCAGTAGTATATTGGGCGGGAGGGCCCGCAATGAGCAGTTCTTC. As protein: CASSILGGRARNEQFF.

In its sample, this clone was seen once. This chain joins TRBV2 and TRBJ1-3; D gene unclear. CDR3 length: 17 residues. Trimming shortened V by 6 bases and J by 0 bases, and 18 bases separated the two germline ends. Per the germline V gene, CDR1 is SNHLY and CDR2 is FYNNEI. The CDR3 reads CASRALYSLGSGNTIYF. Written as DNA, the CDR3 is TGTGCCAGCAGAGCCCTGTACAGCTTGGGCTCTGGAAACACCATATATTTT.

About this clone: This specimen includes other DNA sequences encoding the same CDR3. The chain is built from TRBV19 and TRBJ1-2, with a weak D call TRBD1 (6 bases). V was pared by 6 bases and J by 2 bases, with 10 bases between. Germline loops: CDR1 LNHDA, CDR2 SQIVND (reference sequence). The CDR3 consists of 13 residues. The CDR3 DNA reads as TGTGCCAGTAGCAGACAGGCCAACTATGGCTACACCTTC. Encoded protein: CASSRQANYGYTF.

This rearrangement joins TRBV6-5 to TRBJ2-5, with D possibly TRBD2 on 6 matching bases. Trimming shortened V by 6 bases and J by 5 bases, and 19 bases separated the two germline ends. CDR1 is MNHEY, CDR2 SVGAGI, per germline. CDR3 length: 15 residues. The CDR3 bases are TGTGCCAGCAGAACCGGGACTCGAACGTGGGAGACCCAGTACTTC. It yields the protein CASRTGTRTWETQYF.

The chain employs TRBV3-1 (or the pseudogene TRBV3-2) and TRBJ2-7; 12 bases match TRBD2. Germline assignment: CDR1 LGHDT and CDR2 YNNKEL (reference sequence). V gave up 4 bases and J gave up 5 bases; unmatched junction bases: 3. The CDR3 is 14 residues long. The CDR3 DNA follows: TGTGCCAGCAGCCGAAGACTAGCGGGAGACGAGCAGTACTTC. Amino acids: CASSRRLAGDEQYF.

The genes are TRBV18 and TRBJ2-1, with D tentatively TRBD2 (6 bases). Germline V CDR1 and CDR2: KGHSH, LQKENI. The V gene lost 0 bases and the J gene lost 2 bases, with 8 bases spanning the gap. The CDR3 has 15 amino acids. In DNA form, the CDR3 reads TGTGCCAGCTCACCACCCGGGAGACCCTACAATGAGCAGTTCTTC. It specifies CASSPPGRPYNEQFF.

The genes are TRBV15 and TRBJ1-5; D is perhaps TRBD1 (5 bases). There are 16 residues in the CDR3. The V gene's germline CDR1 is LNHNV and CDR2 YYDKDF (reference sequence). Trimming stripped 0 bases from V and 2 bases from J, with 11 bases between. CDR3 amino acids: CATSRDRQGGNQPQHF. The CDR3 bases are TGTGCCACCAGCAGAGATAGGCAGGGCGGCAATCAGCCCCAGCATTTT. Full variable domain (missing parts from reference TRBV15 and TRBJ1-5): DAMVIQNPRYQVTQFGKPVTLSCSQTLNHNVMYWYQQKSSQAPKLLFHYYDKDFNNEADTPDNFQSRRPNTSFCFLDIRSPGLGDTAMYLCATSRDRQGGNQPQHFGDGTRLSIL.

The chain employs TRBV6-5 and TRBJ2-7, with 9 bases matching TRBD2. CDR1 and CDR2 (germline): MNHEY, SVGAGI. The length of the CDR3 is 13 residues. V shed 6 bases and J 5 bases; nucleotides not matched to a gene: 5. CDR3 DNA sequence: TGTGCCAGCAGCGTCGGACTAGCGAACGAGCAGTACTTC. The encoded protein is CASSVGLANEQYF.

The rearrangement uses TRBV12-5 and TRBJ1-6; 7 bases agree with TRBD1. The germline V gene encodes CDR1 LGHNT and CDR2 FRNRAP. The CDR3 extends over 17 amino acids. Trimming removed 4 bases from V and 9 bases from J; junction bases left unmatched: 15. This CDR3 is CASGWTAGTEEVSPLHF. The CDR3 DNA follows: TGTGCTAGTGGTTGGACAGCCGGGACAGAGGAGGTTTCACCCCTCCACTTT. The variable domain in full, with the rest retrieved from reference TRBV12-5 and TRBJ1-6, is DARVTQTPRHKVTEMGQEVTMRCQPILGHNTVFWYRQTMMQGLELLAYFRNRAPLDDSGMPKDRFSAEMPDATLATLKIQPSEPRDSAVYFCASGWTAGTEEVSPLHFGNGTRLTVT.

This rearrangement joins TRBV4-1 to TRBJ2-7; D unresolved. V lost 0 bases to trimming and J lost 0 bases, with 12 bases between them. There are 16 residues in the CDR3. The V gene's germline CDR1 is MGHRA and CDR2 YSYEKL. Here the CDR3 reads CASSQEVGSSSYEQYF. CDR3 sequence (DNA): TGCGCCAGCAGCCAAGAGGTCGGGTCGAGCTCCTACGAGCAGTACTTC.

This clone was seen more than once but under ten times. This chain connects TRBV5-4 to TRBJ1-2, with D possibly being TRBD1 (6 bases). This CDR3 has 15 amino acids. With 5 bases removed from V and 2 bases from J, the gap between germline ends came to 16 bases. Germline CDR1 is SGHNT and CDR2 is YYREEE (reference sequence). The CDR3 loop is CASSTLGQRNYGYTF. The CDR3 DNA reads TGTGCCAGCAGTACCTTAGGACAGAGAAACTATGGCTACACCTTC.

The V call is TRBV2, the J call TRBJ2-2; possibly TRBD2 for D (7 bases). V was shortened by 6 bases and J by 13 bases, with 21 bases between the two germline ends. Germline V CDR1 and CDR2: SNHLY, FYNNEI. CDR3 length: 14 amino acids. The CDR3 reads CASSRITEGGWLFF. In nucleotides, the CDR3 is TGTGCCAGCAGCCGAATCACAGAGGGGGGGTGGCTGTTTTTT.

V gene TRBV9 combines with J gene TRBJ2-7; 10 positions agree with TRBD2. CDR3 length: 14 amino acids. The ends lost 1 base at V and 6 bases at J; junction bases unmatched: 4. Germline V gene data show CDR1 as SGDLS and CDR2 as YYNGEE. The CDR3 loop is CASSVSGGAAEQYF. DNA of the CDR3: TGTGCCAGCAGCGTAAGCGGGGGGGCGGCCGAGCAGTACTTC.

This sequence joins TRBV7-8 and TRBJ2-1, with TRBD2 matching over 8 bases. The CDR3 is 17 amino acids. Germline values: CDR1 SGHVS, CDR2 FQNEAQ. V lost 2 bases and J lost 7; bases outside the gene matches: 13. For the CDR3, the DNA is TGTGCCAGCAGCTTATTCGCCCCGGGGGGGGGCAGGAATGAGCAGTTCTTC. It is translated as CASSLFAPGGGRNEQFF.

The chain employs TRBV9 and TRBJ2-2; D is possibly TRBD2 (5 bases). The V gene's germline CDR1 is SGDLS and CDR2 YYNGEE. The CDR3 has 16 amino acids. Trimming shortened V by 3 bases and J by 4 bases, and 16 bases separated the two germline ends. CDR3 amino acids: CASSARGGGGTGELFF. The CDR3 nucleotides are TGTGCCAGCAGCGCCCGGGGTGGAGGAGGCACCGGGGAGCTGTTTTTT.

The CDR3 bases are TGCGCCAGCAGCCGGTCTGAAGTTCTAGCGGGAGACCCAAGCTCCTACAATGAGCAGTTCTTC. It specifies CASSRSEVLAGDPSSYNEQFF. The chain carries TRBV4-1 and TRBJ2-1; 10 bases are shared with TRBD2. V shed 4 bases and J 0 bases; nucleotides not matched to a gene: 18. Germline CDR1 and CDR2: MGHRA and YSYEKL. CDR3 length equals 21 residues.

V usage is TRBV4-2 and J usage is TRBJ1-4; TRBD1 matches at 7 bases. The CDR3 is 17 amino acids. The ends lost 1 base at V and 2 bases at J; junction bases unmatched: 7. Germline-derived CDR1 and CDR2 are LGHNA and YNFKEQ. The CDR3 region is CASSQVTGAYTNEKLFF. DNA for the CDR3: TGTGCCAGCAGCCAAGTTACAGGGGCTTACACTAATGAAAAACTGTTTTTT.

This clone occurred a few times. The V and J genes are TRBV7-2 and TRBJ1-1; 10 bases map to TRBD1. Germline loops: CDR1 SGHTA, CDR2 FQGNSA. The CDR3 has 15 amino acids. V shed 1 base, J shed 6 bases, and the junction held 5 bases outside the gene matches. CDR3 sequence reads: CASSLEWDRGAEAFF. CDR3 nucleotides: TGTGCCAGCAGCTTAGAGTGGGACAGGGGCGCTGAAGCTTTCTTT.

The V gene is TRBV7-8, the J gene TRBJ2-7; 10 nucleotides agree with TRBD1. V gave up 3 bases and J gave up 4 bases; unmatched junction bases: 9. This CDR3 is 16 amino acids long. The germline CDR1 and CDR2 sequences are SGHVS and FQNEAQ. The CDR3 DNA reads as TGTGCCAGCAGCTTCCCCCGGGACAGGGGTGGATACGAGCAGTACTTC. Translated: CASSFPRDRGGYEQYF. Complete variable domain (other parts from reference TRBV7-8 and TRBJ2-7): GAGVSQSPRYKVAKRGQDVALRCDPISGHVSLFWYQQALGQGPEFLTYFQNEAQLDKSGLPSDRFFAERPEGSVSTLKIQRTQQEDSAVYLCASSFPRDRGGYEQYFGPGTRLTVT.

Here the CDR3 DNA reads TGTGCCAGCAGCCACGGGCGGGACAGGGAACTACTTAACTATGGCTACACCTTC. Its protein product is CASSHGRDRELLNYGYTF. The chain combines TRBV2 with TRBJ1-2; 9 bases fit TRBD1. Germline CDR1 SNHLY, CDR2 FYNNEI. This CDR3 is built from 18 residues. The V gene end was trimmed by 6 bases and the J gene end by 1 base; junction bases not matched to a gene: 15.

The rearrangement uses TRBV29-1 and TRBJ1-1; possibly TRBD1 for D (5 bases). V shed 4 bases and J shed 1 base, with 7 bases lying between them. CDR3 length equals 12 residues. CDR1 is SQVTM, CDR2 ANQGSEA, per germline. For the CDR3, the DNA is TGCAGCGTTGTAAGGGGGAACACTGAAGCTTTCTTT. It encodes CSVVRGNTEAFF.

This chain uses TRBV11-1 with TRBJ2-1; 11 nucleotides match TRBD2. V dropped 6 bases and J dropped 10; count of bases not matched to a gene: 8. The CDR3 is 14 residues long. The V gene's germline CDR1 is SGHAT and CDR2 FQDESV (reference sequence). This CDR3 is CASSPRPSGREQFF. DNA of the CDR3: TGTGCCAGCAGTCCTAGGCCTAGCGGGAGGGAGCAGTTCTTC.

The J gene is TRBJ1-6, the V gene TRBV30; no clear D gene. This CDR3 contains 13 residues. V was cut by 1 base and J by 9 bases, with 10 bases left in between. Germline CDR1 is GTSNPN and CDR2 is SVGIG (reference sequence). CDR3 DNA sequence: TGTGCCTGGAGTGACAGCCGGGGTTCACCCCTCCACTTT. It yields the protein CAWSDSRGSPLHF. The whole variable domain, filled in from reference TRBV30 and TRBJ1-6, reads SQTIHQWPATLVQPVGSPLSLECTVEGTSNPNLYWYRQAAGRGLQLLFYSVGIGQISSEVPQNLSASRPQDRQFILSSKKLLLSDSGFYLCAWSDSRGSPLHFGNGTRLTVT.

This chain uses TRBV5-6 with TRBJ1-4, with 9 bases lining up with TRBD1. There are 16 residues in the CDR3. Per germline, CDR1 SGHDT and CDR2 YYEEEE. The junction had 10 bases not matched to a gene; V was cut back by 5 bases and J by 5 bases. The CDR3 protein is CASRSLQGAANEKLFF. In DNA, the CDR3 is TGTGCCAGCAGAAGTTTACAGGGGGCTGCCAATGAAAAACTGTTTTTT.

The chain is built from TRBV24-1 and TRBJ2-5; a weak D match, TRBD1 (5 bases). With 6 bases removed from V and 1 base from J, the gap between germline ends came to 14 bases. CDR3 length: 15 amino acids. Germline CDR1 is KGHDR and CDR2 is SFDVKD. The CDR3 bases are TGTGCCACCAGTTCTGCAGGGCGAGGCCAAGAGACCCAGTACTTC. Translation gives CATSSAGRGQETQYF.

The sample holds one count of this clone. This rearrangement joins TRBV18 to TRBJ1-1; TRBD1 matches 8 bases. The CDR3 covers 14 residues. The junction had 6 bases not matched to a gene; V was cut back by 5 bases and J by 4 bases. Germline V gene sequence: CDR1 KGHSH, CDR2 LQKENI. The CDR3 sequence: CASSGQGGSTEAFF. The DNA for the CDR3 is TGTGCCAGCTCAGGACAGGGAGGGAGCACTGAAGCTTTCTTT.

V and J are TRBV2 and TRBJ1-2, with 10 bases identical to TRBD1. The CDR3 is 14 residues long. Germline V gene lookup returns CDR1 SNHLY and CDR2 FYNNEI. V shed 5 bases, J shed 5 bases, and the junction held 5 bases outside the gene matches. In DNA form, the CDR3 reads TGTGCCAGCAGTTTCGGACAGGGGGAGTATGGCTACACCTTC. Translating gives CASSFGQGEYGYTF.

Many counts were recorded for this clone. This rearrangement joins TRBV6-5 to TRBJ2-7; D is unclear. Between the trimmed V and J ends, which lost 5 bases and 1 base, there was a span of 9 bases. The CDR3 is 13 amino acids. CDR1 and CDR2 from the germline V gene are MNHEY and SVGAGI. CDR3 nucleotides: TGTGCCAGCAGTCCTACAGCTTCCTACGAGCAGTACTTC. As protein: CASSPTASYEQYF.

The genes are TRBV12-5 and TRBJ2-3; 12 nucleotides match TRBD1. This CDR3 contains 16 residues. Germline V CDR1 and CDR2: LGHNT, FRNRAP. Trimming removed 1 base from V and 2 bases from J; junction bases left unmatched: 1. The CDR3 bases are TGTGCTAGTGGTTTGGGGGACAGGGGGCTCACAGATACGCAGTATTTT. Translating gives CASGLGDRGLTDTQYF.

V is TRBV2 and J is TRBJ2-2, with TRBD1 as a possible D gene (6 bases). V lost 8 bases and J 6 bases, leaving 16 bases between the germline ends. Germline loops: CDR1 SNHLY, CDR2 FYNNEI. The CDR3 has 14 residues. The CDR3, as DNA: TGTGCCAGCCTAAAAAGTGAGGGGGCCGGGGAGCTGTTTTTT. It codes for CASLKSEGAGELFF.

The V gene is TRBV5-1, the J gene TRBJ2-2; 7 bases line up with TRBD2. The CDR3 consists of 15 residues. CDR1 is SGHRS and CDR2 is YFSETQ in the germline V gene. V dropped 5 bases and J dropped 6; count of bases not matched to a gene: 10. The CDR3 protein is CASRALAGEAGELFF. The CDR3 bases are TGCGCCAGCAGGGCCCTCGCGGGAGAGGCCGGGGAGCTGTTTTTT.